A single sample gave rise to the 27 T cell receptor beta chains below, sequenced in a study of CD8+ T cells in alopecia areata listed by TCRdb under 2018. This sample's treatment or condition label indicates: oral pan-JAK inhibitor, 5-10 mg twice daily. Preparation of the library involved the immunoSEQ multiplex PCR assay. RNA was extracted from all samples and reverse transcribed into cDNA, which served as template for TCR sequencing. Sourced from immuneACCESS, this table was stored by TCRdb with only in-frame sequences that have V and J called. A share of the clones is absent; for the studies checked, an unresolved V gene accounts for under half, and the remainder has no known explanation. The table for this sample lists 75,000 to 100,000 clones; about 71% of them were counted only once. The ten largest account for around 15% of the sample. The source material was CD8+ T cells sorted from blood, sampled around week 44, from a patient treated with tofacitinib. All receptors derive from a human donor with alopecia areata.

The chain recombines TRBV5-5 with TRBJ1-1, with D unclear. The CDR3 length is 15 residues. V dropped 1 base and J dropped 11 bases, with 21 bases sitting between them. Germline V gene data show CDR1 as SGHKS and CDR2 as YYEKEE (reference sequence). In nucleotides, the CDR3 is TGTGCCAGCAGCTTGTCAGGTCAGCCTAAGGGATGGGCTTTCTTT. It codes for CASSLSGQPKGWAFF. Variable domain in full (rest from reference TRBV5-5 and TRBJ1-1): DAGVTQSPTHLIKTRGQQVTLRCSPISGHKSVSWYQQVLGQGPQFIFQYYEKEERGRGNFPDRFSARQFPNYSSELNVNALLLGDSALYLCASSLSGQPKGWAFFGQGTRLTVV.

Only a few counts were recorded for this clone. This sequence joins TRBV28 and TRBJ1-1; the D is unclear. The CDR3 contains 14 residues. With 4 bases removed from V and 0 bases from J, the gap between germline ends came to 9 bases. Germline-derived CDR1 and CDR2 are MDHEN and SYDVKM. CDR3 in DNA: TGTGCCAGCAGTTGGCAGAACCTGAACACTGAAGCTTTCTTT. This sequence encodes CASSWQNLNTEAFF.

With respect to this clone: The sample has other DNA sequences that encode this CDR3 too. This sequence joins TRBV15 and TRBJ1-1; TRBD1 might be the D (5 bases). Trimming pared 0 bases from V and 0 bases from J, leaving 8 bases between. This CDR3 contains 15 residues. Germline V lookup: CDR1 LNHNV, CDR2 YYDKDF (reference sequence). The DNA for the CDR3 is TGTGCCACCAGCAGAGATCGGGGGTTGAACACTGAAGCTTTCTTT. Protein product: CATSRDRGLNTEAFF.

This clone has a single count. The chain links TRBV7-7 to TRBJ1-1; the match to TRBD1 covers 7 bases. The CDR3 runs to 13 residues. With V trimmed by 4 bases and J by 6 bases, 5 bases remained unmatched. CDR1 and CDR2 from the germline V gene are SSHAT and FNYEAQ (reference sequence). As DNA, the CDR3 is TGTGCCAGCAGCTCTAAACAGGGGTCTGAAGCTTTCTTT. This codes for CASSSKQGSEAFF.

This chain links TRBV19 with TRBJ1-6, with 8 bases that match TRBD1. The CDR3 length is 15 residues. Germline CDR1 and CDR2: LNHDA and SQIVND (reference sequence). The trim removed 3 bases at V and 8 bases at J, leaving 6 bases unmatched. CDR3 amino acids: CASSIMTGVDSPLHF. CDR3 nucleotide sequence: TGTGCCAGTAGTATTATGACAGGGGTCGATTCACCCCTCCACTTT.

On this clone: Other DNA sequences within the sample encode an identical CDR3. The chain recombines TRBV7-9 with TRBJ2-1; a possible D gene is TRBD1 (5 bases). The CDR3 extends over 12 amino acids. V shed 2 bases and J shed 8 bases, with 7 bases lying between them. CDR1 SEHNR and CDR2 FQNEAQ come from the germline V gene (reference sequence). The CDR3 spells CASSLRGDEQFF. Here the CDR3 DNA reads TGTGCCAGCAGCTTAAGGGGCGATGAGCAGTTCTTC.

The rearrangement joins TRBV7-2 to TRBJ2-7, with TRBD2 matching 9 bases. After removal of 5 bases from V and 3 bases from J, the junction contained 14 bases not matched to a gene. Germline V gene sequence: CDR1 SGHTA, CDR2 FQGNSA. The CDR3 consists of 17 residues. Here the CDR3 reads CASSPPGGGLAGYEQYF. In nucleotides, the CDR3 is TGTGCCAGCAGCCCGCCGGGTGGGGGACTAGCAGGCTACGAGCAGTACTTC.

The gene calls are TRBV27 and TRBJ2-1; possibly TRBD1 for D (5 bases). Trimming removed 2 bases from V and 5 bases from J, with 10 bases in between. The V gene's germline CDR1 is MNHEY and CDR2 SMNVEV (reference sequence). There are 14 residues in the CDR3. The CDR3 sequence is CASSLSDSNNEQFF. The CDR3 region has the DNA TGTGCCAGCAGTTTAAGCGACAGTAACAATGAGCAGTTCTTC.

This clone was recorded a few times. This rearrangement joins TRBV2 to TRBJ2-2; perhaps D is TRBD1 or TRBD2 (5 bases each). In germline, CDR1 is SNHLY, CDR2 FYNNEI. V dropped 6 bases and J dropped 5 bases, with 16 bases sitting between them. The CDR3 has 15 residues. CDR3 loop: CASRVGTALTGELFF. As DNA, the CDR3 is TGTGCCAGCAGGGTAGGGACGGCCCTAACCGGGGAGCTGTTTTTT. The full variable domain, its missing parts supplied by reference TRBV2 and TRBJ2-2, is EPEVTQTPSHQVTQMGQEVILRCVPISNHLYFYWYRQILGQKVEFLVSFYNNEISEKSEIFDDQFSVERPDGSNFTLKIRSTKLEDSAMYFCASRVGTALTGELFFGEGSRLTVL.

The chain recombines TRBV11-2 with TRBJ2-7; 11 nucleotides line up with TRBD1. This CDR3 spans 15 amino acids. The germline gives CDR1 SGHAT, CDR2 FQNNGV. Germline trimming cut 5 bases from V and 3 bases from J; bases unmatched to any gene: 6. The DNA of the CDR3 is TGTGCCAGCAGCGTGGGGACAGGGGGTGTCTACGAGCAGTACTTC. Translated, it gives CASSVGTGGVYEQYF.

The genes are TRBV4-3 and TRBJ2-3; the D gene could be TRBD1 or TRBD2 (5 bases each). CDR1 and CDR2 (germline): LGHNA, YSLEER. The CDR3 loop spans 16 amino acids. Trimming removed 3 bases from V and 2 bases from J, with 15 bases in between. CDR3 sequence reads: CASSHRTPGTTDTQYF. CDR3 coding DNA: TGCGCCAGCAGCCATAGGACACCAGGGACCACAGATACGCAGTATTTT.

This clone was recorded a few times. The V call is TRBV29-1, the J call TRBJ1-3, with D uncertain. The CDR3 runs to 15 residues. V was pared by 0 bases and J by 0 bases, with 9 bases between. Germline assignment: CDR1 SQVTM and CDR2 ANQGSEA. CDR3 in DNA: TGCAGCGTTGAAGATGGTCGGAGCTCTGGAAACACCATATATTTT. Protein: CSVEDGRSSGNTIYF.

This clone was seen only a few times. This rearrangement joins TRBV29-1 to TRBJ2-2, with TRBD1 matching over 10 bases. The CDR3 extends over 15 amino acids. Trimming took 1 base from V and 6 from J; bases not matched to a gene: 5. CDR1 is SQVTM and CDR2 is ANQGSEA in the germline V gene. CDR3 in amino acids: CSVEGQGARSGELFF. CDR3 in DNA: TGCAGCGTTGAAGGACAGGGGGCGCGGTCCGGGGAGCTGTTTTTT.

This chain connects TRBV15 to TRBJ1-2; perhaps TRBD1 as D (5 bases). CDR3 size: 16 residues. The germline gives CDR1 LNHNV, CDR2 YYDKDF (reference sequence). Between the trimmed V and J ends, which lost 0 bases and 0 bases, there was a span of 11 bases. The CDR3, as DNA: TGTGCCACCAGCAGAGACAGGGACGGGGCTAACTATGGCTACACCTTC. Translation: CATSRDRDGANYGYTF.

CDR3 in amino acids: CASSVAGGQGYGYTF. In nucleotides, the CDR3 is TGTGCCAGCAGCGTAGCGGGTGGACAGGGGTACGGCTACACCTTC. The chain recombines TRBV9 with TRBJ1-2; 9 bases match TRBD1. CDR3 size: 15 residues. Germline V gives CDR1 SGDLS, CDR2 YYNGEE. V gave up 0 bases and J gave up 8 bases; unmatched junction bases: 8.

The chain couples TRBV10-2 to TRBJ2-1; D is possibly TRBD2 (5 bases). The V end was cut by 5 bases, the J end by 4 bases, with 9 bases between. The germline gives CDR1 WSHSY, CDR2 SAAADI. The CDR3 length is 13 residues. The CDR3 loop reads CASSTRAYNEQFF. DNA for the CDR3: TGCGCCAGCAGTACGAGGGCATACAATGAGCAGTTCTTC.

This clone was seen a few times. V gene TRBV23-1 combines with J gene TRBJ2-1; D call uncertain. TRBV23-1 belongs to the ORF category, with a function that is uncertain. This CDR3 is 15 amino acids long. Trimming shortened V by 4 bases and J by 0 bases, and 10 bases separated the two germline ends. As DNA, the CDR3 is TGCGCCAGCAGTCCGACACAGATCTCCTACAATGAGCAGTTCTTC. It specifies CASSPTQISYNEQFF.

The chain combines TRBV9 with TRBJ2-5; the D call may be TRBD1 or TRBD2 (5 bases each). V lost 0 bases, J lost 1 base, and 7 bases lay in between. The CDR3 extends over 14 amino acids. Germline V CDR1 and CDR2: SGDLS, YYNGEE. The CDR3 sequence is CASSVGGVQETQYF. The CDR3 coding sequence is TGTGCCAGCAGCGTAGGAGGGGTCCAAGAGACCCAGTACTTC.

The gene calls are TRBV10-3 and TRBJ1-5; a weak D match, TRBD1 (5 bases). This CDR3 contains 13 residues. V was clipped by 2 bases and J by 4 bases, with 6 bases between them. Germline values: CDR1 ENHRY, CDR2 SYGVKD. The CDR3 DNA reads TGTGCCATCAGTGAGGGGGGGAATCAGCCCCAGCATTTT. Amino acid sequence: CAISEGGNQPQHF.

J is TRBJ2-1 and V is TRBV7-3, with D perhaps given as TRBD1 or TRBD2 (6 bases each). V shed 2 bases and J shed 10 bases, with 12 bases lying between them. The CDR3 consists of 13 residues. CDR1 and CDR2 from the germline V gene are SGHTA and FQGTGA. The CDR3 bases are TGTGCCAGCAGCTTAGACAGGAGGGGGGAGCAGTTCTTC. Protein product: CASSLDRRGEQFF. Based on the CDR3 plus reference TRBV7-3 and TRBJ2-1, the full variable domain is GAGVSQTPSNKVTEKGKYVELRCDPISGHTALYWYRQSLGQGPEFLIYFQGTGAADDSGLPNDRFFAVRPEGSVSTLKIQRTERGDSAVYLCASSLDRRGEQFFGPGTRLTVL.

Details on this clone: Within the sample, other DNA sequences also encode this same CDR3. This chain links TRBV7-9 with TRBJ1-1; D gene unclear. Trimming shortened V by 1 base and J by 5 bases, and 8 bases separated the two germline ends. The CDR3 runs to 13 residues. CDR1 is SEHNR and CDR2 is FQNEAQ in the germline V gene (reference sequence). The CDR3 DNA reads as TGTGCCAGCAGCTTAGGATCAAATACTGAAGCTTTCTTT. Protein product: CASSLGSNTEAFF.

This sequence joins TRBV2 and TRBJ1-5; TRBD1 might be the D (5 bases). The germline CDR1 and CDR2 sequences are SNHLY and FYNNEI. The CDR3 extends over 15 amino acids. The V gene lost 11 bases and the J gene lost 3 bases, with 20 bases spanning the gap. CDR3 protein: CAVAIRDSYNQPQHF. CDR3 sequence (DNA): TGTGCCGTAGCCATCCGGGACTCCTACAATCAGCCCCAGCATTTT.

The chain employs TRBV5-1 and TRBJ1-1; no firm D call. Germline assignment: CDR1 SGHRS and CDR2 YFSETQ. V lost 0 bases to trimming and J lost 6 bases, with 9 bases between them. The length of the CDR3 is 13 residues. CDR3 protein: CASSLDAPAEAFF. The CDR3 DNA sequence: TGCGCCAGCAGCTTGGACGCACCAGCTGAAGCTTTCTTT.

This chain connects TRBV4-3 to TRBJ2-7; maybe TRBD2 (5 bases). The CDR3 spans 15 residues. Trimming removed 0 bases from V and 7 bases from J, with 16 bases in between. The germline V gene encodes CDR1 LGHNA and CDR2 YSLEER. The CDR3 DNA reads TGCGCCAGCAGCCAAGACCCGGATCGGACGGGAGAGCAGTACTTC. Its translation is CASSQDPDRTGEQYF.

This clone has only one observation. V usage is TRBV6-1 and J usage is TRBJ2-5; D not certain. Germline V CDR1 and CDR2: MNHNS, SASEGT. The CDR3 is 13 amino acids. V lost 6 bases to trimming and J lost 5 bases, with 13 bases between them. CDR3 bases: TGTGCCAGCAGCAGTCTAGGGTGGGAGACCCAGTACTTC. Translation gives CASSSLGWETQYF.

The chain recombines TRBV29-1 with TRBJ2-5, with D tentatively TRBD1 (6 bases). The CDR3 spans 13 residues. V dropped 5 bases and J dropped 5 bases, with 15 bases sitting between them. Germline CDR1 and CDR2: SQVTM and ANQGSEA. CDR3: CSVQFPGVETQYF. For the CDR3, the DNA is TGCAGCGTTCAATTCCCAGGGGTCGAGACCCAGTACTTC.

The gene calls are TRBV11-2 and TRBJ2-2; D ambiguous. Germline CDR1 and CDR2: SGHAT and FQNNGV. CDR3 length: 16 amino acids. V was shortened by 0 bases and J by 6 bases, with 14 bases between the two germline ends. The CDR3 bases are TGTGCCAGCAGCTTAGAGGGGAATCGGTGGGCCGGGGAGCTGTTTTTT. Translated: CASSLEGNRWAGELFF.